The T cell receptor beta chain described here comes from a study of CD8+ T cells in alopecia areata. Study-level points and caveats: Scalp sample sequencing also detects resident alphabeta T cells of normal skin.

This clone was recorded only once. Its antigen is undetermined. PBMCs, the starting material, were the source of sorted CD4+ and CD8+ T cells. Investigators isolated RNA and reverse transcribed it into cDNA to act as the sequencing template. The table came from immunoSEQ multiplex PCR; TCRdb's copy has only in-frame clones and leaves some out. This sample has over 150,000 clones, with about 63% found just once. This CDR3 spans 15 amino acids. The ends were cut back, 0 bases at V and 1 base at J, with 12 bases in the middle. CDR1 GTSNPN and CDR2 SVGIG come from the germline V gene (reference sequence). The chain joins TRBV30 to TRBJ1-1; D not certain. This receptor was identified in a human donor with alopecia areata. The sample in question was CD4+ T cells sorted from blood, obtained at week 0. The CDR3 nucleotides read TGTGCCTGGAGTGTACGGTTTGGGCCGAACACTGAAGCTTTCTTT. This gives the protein CAWSVRFGPNTEAFF.